The present TCR beta chain was sequenced within a study of blood T cell repertoires in COVID-19. Study-level background: PBMCs, B-cell-depleted T cells, or T cells provided the cDNA or gDNA that made up the material.

Some clones are missing from TCRdb's copy, which holds only in-frame ones; the method was immunoSEQ multiplex PCR. The sample includes some 160,000 clones, 70% to 90% of them seen just once. This clone was counted a single time. Germline trimming cut 3 bases from V and 5 bases from J; bases unmatched to any gene: 12. There are 18 residues in the CDR3. Germline-derived CDR1 and CDR2 are MDHEN and SYDVKM. Sequencing was carried out using peripheral blood. This clonotype was obtained from a woman older than 75 with COVID-19, enrolled during active disease. The chain couples TRBV28 to TRBJ2-2; 10 nucleotides align to TRBD1. This CDR3 reads CASSFRVWTGGRTGELFF. Here the CDR3 DNA reads TGTGCCAGCAGTTTTAGGGTTTGGACAGGGGGAAGGACCGGGGAGCTGTTTTTT.